The source of this TCR beta chain is a study of T cells in Graves' hyperthyroidism and ophthalmopathy (dated by TCRdb to about 2019). Background for the entire study: Peripheral blood samples were taken at initial diagnosis, before any treatment was given. To identify distinguishing TCR V-J signatures, a discovery cohort of 100 patients was used, comprising 40 to 45 with Graves' ophthalmopathy and around 60 with stable Graves' hyperthyroidism. An independent validation cohort of under 20 hyperthyroidism patients and more than 15 patients who later progressed to ophthalmopathy tested prospective prediction of ophthalmopathy. The approximately 90 discovery patients were randomly split 7:3 into training and test sets. In several Graves' hyperthyroidism patients, the study also compared T-cell repertoires from thyroid tissue with T-cell repertoires from blood. After sampling, hyperthyroidism patients received methimazole starting at 30 mg daily, and ophthalmopathy patients received high-dose intravenous methylprednisolone. The paper reports TCR Vbeta CDR3 sequencing of approximately 140 peripheral blood samples: under 45 ophthalmopathy, approximately 74 hyperthyroidism and approximately 17 progressor patients.

Looking up the germline V gene (reference sequence) yields CDR1 DFQATT and CDR2 SNEGSKA. The cysteine opens and the phenylalanine closes a CDR3 of 12 amino acids. Just the 36-base CDR3 DNA is kept, in frame starting at base 1. V trim: 6 bases; J trim: 5 bases; unmatched bases: 4. The full study reports these points: No statistical method was used to fix the sample size in advance, and group allocation was not hidden from the investigators. A model built on a 13 V-J signature distinguished ophthalmopathy from stable hyperthyroidism, reaching approximately 89% sensitivity and about 81% specificity in cross-validation and 80%/75% in testing. Most expanded thyroid clonotypes (frequency above 0.001) were also detected in blood, a finding suggesting that blood repertoires may reflect thyroid immune responses. In validation, the model predicted progression to ophthalmopathy with around 71% sensitivity and 72% to 85% specificity, a median of around six months before onset.

This clonotype was observed at least ten times. Its antigen remains unidentified. No base quality information exists; no much larger clone differs at one position. TCR beta CDR3 regions were amplified from RNA transcripts. For the first round of RT-PCR on the TCR CDR3, the HTBI primer set was used together with the Qiagen OneStep RT-PCR kit. A second multiplex PCR round built the libraries, followed by size selection and purification. Paired-end sequencing of the libraries was performed with 100 bp reads on an Illumina HiSeq2000. On the authors' methods: SOAPnuke was used to process the raw data, with reads discarded if the reads contained adapters or uncalled bases, had a mean Phred below 15, or lacked an exact constant-primer or identifier match. High-quality paired reads were merged with COPE v1.2.5, and unique nucleotide sequences were defined as clonotypes. MiTCR v1.1 was used to align clonotypes to the IMGT TRBV, TRBD and TRBJ reference segments. The analysis included only V-J combinations with a frequency above 0.0001, which together covered around 99% of the repertoires. The TCS score was defined as F50 (clonal expansion) divided by E x V (chaos), with BLOSUM62-based TCRdist calculated between CDR3 peptides within each V-J. Welch's t-statistics and random forest reduced 500 to 550 V-J features to 13, which were used in a naive Bayes classifier (R e1071). TCRdb reworked the public reads: Q25 trimming with fastp, MiXCR clone assembly, productive beta chains retained. Every distinct CDR3 protein forms one entry, paired with its most common genes and DNA. TCRdb assigned the V and J calls; the authors' analysis was not used. The sample table lists 300,000 to 400,000 distinct CDR3 sequences, over 11% of them with a count of one. Roughly 24% of the sample belongs to the ten largest clones.

Stable Graves' hyperthyroidism was defined as the absence of progression to ophthalmopathy over 18 months of follow-up. The hyperthyroidism patients were between 18 and 65 years old and newly diagnosed, with a disease duration of less than 2 months. Patients with uncontrolled infections, other autoimmune diseases, pregnancy or lactation were excluded. Diagnoses were established on the basis of clinical symptoms, serum thyroxine and TRAb, thyroid ultrasound, and orbital computed tomography. Ficoll-Paque density gradient centrifugation was used to isolate PBMCs from around 9.1 ml of fresh peripheral blood. Total RNA was extracted using Trizol reagent, and RNA quality was assessed on an Agilent 2100 Bioanalyzer.

The chain was built from TRBV20-1 and TRBJ1-5; TRBD1 agrees with 7 junctional bases. The sequence was obtained from a woman under 40 with Graves' hyperthyroidism. The specimen was blood. Here is the DNA: TGCAGTGCGTTCACAGGGGATCAGCCCCAGCATTTT. This gives the protein CSAFTGDQPQHF.